This TCR beta chain was profiled in a study of cytomegalovirus exposure and HLA in healthy donors. Overall study context: As an earlier analysis found, about 179 million T cells yielded some 120 million unique TCR beta sequences.

The V end lost 1 base, the J end lost 2 bases, and 10 bases lay between the germline ends. This CDR3 region has 15 residues. The germline gives CDR1 LGHNT, CDR2 FRNRAP. The PCR had 60 Vbeta and 13 Jbeta primers. Some clones are missing from TCRdb's copy, which holds only in-frame ones; the method was immunoSEQ multiplex PCR. The sample yields approximately 190,000 clones, roughly 82% seen once. V usage is TRBV12-5 and J usage is TRBJ2-3; a possible D gene is TRBD1 (6 bases). This receptor was identified in a woman in her 50s in good health and CMV-seropositive. Input material: PBMCs. CDR3 loop: CASGLDPGVTDTQYF. CDR3 DNA: TGTGCTAGTGGTTTGGACCCAGGGGTCACAGATACGCAGTATTTT.